These T cell receptor beta chains were read from a single sample in a study of blood T cell repertoires in COVID-19. TCRdb keeps only in-frame clones here, not all; method: immunoSEQ multiplex PCR. This sample yields under 95,000 clones, of which more than 85% are seen a single time; just over 2.5% belongs to the top ten. The sample consisted of peripheral blood. These receptors all stem from a man between 45 and 60 years old with COVID-19, enrolled during active disease. The CDR3 runs from the conserved cysteine through the conserved F or W. Clone size, where shown, is once, few, many, or a class for clones that have expanded.

abundance	v_gene	j_gene	CDR3aa
few	TRBV7-8	TRBJ1-5	CASSLGSQSNQPQHF
NA	TRBV19	TRBJ2-5	CASSIATGARETQYF
NA	TRBV18	TRBJ2-5	CASSPDSHQETQYF
NA	TRBV6-5	TRBJ2-1	CASSPLAGGDEQFF
NA	TRBV24-1	TRBJ2-3	CATSDLGQVQYF
NA	TRBV9	TRBJ2-1	CASSLTQTRREEQFF
NA	TRBV18	TRBJ2-7	CASSPLPRDEQYF
NA	TRBV10-1	TRBJ2-5	CASQAGNETQYF
once	TRBV3-1/TRBV3-2	TRBJ2-7	CASSQSGRGSYEQYF
NA	TRBV19	TRBJ1-4	CASSPGSTNEKLFF
NA	TRBV28	TRBJ1-3	CASSPSTGTGNTIYF
NA	TRBV5-1	TRBJ2-7	CASSDSPDEQYF
NA	TRBV5-6	TRBJ2-5	CASSSWAPTYQETQYF
NA	TRBV11-2	TRBJ2-4	CASSLTGLEGEYF
NA	TRBV10-2	TRBJ2-4	CASRGTGAKNIQYF
NA	TRBV4-1	TRBJ2-1	CASRGLAGDEQFF
NA	TRBV6-5	TRBJ1-1	CASSRDRDTEAFF
NA	TRBV19	TRBJ2-2	CASSPRTGGIGELFF